This TCR beta chain came from a study of blood T cells in healthy people across ages (dated by TCRdb to the mid-2010s). At the level of the whole study: In model experiments, template switching captured about one uniquely barcoded TCR beta cDNA molecule for every two T cells. To avoid experimental bias, donors of different ages were spread randomly across the sequencing lanes. The donors were divided into four age groups: young (average roughly 15 years), middle-aged (around 41), aged (about 60) and long-lived (82). For two donors (one aged 18 to 30 and one aged 80 or older), the study analyzed two additional independent replicas of 1 million unique cDNA reads from the same blood draw. Using deep sequencing normalized with unique cDNA molecular identifiers, the study measured how TCR beta repertoire diversity changes with age.

The approximately 39 donors, aged about 6 to 95 years, were systemically healthy Caucasian individuals from Russia. Each donor gave 8 to 10 milliliters of peripheral blood, drawn into EDTA-treated Vacutainer tubes. Ficoll-Paque density-gradient centrifugation was used to isolate PBMCs, with at least 6 million obtained per sample. Total RNA, at least 6 micrograms per sample, was extracted from PBMCs with Trizol reagent. Naive CD45RAhigh/CD27high T cell percentages were measured by flow cytometry on a PBMC aliquot from every donor. Remarks on this clonotype: Its cognate antigen has yet to be identified. There are no base qualities to consult, and no much larger clone falls within one base.

Receptor libraries were prepared by 5' RACE. Instrument on record: Illumina HiSeq 2500. A second 7 to 11 cycle PCR used a sample-barcoded 5' primer and a J-beta primer mix. A unique molecular identifier was introduced onto each TCR beta cDNA molecule by a template-switch 5' adaptor carrying 12 random nucleotides. Each sample yielded at least 2.5 million CDR3-containing paired-end reads. First-strand cDNA was synthesized from all RNA with the Mint cDNA synthesis kit, primed by a TRBC-specific oligonucleotide. Following uracil-DNA glycosylase treatment, all cDNA underwent a first 18-cycle PCR with the universal primers M1SS and BC2_uni_R. Per the source publication's procedure: For normalization, 1 million high-quality reads were randomly selected from each sample, with every read carrying a distinct molecular identifier. Reads sharing molecular identifiers were discarded rather than binned into consensus sequences. MiTCR, with a Q25 quality threshold and the strictest error-elimination algorithm, was used for CDR3 identification, clonotype clustering and error correction. A nonparametric unseen species model with Euler transformation was used to estimate lower-bound total TCR beta diversity. TCRdb's own reprocessing of the public reads used fastp at Q25 and MiXCR and kept productive beta chains. Every entry covers one CDR3 protein and lists the most common genes and DNA from its rows. None of the V and J calls come from the authors' own analysis; TCRdb made them. For this sample the table gives 700,000 to 850,000 distinct CDR3 sequences, of which about 37% were detected only once. The ten largest clones capture 10% to 15% of the sample.

As encoded in the germline V gene, CDR1 is MNHEY while CDR2 is SVGAGI. From its cysteine to its phenylalanine, the CDR3 spans 14 amino acids. Only the CDR3 DNA stays, 42 bases, in frame from base 1. V and J lose 0 bases and 6 bases, and a span of 8 bases separates them. Results and caveats for the whole study, not just this receptor: Bulk unsorted PBMC profiling prevented conclusive comparison of naive and antigen-experienced compartments. A strong correlation was found between observed TCR beta diversity and the percentage of naive T cells measured by flow cytometry. Estimates of total diversity based on one million sequenced T cells were considered lower bounds and underestimates. Observed TCR beta diversity per million T cells fell roughly linearly with age, and a significant reduction was already apparent by age approximately 40. The CMV infection status of donors was not known, potentially confounding age-related changes in expanded clonotypes. Compared with the aged group, the long-lived group had more naive CD4+ T cells, fewer expanded clones and increased TCR diversity, a pattern suggesting age selection.

The clonotype originates from a man in his late teens or twenties in good health. The sample comprised blood. This sequence uses TRBV6-5 and TRBJ2-2, with no confidently assigned D gene. Here the CDR3 is given as CASSYSRESGELFF. The DNA reads as follows: TGTGCCAGCAGTTACTCGAGAGAATCCGGGGAGCTGTTTTTT.